This TCR beta chain was profiled in a study of human T cells and chemical hapten exposure. The wider study: A patient group, mainly female, showed alopecia areata, totalis or universalis. Study-wide points: As patch test score rose, PT1 expanded TCR counts tended to rise as well.

TCRdb used MiXCR to reprocess the RACE reads, holding one entry per CDR3 protein. The table records 150,000 to 200,000 distinct CDR3 sequences, around 22% of them present only once. Germline trimming cut 5 bases from V and 5 bases from J; bases unmatched to any gene: 10. The germline gives CDR1 SGHTA, CDR2 FQGNSA. The CDR3 length is 15 residues. As to time point: patch test 1, 2 weeks after DPC sensitization. Described treatment: therapeutic diphenylcyclopropenone sensitization with weekly scalp DPC. On this clonotype itself: Its antigen is unidentified.

The chain joins TRBV7-2 to TRBJ1-1; 8 bases align to TRBD1. The receptor's source is a woman aged 45-65 years with alopecia areata. Some clones in this sample may be carry-over from other donors' samples. Sequenced material: whole blood, taken in connection with sensitization to the hapten diphenylcyclopropenone (DPC). This chain's CDR3 is CASSPPQGARTEAFF. The CDR3 DNA sequence: TGTGCCAGCAGCCCACCGCAGGGGGCAAGAACTGAAGCTTTCTTT.